The 9 T cell receptor beta chains below come from one sample, sequenced in a study of blood T cell repertoires in COVID-19. Produced via immunoSEQ multiplex PCR; TCRdb's table is partial and in-frame only. Of 130,000 to 150,000 clones detected, around 83% appear once; the ten largest clones hold more than 8.5%. Sequenced material: peripheral blood. These receptors were collected from a man aged 55 to 70 with active or convalescent COVID-19.

The CDR3 sequence: CASSIVPYNEQFF. CDR3 DNA sequence: TGTGCCAGTAGTATTGTTCCTTACAATGAGCAGTTCTTC. The chain is built from TRBV19 and TRBJ2-1; D not resolved. V was clipped by 3 bases and J by 4 bases, with 7 bases between them. Germline loops: CDR1 LNHDA, CDR2 SQIVND (reference sequence). The CDR3 length is 13 residues.

The CDR3 spells CASSNTPGTAASYEQYF. The CDR3 nucleotides are TGTGCCAGCAGTAATACCCCTGGGACAGCAGCCTCCTACGAGCAGTACTTC. This chain connects TRBV2 to TRBJ2-7, with 7 bases fitting TRBD1. Germline assignment: CDR1 SNHLY and CDR2 FYNNEI. V dropped 5 bases and J dropped 0; count of bases not matched to a gene: 13. This CDR3 spans 17 amino acids.

The DNA for the CDR3 is TGTGCCAGTACCACGACAGGTTTCTACAATGAGCAGTTCTTC. Translating gives CASTTTGFYNEQFF. V is TRBV19 and J is TRBJ2-1, with a possible D match to TRBD1 (6 bases). CDR3 size: 14 residues. Trimming took 7 bases from V and 3 from J, leaving 13 bases between them. Germline assignment: CDR1 LNHDA and CDR2 SQIVND (reference sequence).

This chain uses TRBV11-3 with TRBJ2-7; 11 bases match TRBD1. The CDR3 is made up of 15 amino acids. With 5 bases clipped from V and 3 bases from J, the junction kept 6 bases outside the gene matches. The V gene's germline CDR1 is SGHNT and CDR2 YENEEA. This CDR3 is CASSPRTGGIYEQYF. In DNA, the CDR3 is TGTGCCAGCAGCCCTCGGACAGGGGGCATCTACGAGCAGTACTTC.

The chain has TRBV27 and TRBJ1-2; 7 nucleotides align to TRBD1. This CDR3 contains 14 residues. Germline assignment: CDR1 MNHEY and CDR2 SMNVEV (reference sequence). V shed 5 bases, J shed 7 bases, and the junction held 10 bases outside the gene matches. The CDR3 nucleotides read TGTGCCAGCAGTGCAAGACAGGGACTGACTGGCTACACCTTC. Translating gives CASSARQGLTGYTF.

This clone occurred a few times. Mismatch with germline at one junction end may stem from a read error. The gene calls are TRBV27 and TRBJ1-1; 7 bases agree with TRBD1. Germline values: CDR1 MNHEY, CDR2 SMNVEV (reference sequence). CDR3 size: 14 residues. The CDR3 coding sequence is TGTGCCAGCAATTTACAGGGGAGTAGCACTGAAGCTTTCTTT. Encoded protein: CASNLQGSSTEAFF.

This sequence joins TRBV5-1 and TRBJ2-2, with 10 bases fitting TRBD1. V shed 6 bases, J shed 6 bases, and the junction held 5 bases outside the gene matches. There are 14 residues in the CDR3. Germline values: CDR1 SGHRS, CDR2 YFSETQ. The CDR3 region is CASKRQGAAGELFF. In DNA, the CDR3 is TGCGCCAGCAAAAGACAGGGGGCCGCCGGGGAGCTGTTTTTT.

CDR3 region: CASSIGTAYGYTF. The CDR3 region has the DNA TGTGCCAGCAGTATAGGGACAGCTTATGGCTACACCTTC. This sequence joins TRBV6-5 and TRBJ1-2, with 7 bases identical to TRBD1. The CDR3 extends over 13 amino acids. In germline, CDR1 is MNHEY, CDR2 SVGAGI. V shed 5 bases, J shed 5 bases, and the junction held 5 bases outside the gene matches.

This chain links TRBV27 with TRBJ1-6; 8 bases are a match to TRBD1. CDR1 is MNHEY, CDR2 SMNVEV, per germline (reference sequence). This CDR3 comprises 16 residues. Trimming took 3 bases from V and 5 from J; bases not matched to a gene: 6. Here the CDR3 reads CASSFQGQANNSPLHF. DNA of the CDR3: TGTGCCAGCAGTTTTCAGGGACAGGCTAATAATTCACCCCTCCACTTT.